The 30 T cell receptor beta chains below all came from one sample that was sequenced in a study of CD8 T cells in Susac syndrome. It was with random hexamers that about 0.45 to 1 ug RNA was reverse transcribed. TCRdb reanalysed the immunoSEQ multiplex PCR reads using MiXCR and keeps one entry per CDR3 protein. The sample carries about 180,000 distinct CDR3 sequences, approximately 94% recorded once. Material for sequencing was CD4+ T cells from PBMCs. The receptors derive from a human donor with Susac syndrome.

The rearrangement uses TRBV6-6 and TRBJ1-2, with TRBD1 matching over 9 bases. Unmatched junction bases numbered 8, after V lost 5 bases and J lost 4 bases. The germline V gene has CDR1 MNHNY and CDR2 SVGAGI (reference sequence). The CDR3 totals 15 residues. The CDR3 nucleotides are TGTGCCAGCAGTCCCCCGGGACAGGGAGGCTATGGCTACACCTTC. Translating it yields CASSPPGQGGYGYTF.

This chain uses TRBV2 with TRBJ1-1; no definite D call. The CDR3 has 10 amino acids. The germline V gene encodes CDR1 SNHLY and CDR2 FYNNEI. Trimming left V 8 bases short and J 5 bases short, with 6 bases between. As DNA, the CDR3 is TGTGCCAGCCAAAGGACTGAAGCTTTCTTT. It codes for CASQRTEAFF. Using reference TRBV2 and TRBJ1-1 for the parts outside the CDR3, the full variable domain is EPEVTQTPSHQVTQMGQEVILRCVPISNHLYFYWYRQILGQKVEFLVSFYNNEISEKSEIFDDQFSVERPDGSNFTLKIRSTKLEDSAMYFCASQRTEAFFGQGTRLTVV.

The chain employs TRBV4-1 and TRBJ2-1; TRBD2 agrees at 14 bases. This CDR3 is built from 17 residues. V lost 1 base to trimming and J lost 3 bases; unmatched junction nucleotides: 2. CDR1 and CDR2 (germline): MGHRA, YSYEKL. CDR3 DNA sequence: TGCGCCAGCAGCCAAGGGGGACTAGCGGGGGTCTACAATGAGCAGTTCTTC. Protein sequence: CASSQGGLAGVYNEQFF.

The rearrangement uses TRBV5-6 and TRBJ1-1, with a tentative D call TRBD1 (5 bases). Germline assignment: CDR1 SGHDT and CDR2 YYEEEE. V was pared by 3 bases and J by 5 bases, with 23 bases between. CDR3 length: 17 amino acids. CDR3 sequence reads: CASSSPPFRGDETEAFF. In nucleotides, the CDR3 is TGTGCCAGCAGCTCTCCGCCGTTTCGGGGGGATGAAACTGAAGCTTTCTTT.

This CDR3 is CATQEAIYF. The CDR3 nucleotides read TGTGCCACCCAGGAAGCCATATATTTT. V is TRBV6-1 and J is TRBJ1-3, with D unresolved. The CDR3 sequence is 9 residues long. The germline CDR1 and CDR2 sequences are MNHNS and SASEGT. V shed 10 bases and J shed 11 bases, with 9 bases lying between them.

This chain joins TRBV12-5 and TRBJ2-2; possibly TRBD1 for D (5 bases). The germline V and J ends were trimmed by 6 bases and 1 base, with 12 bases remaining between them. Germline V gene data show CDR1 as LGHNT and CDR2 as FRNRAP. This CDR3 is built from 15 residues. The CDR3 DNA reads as TGTGCTAGTGGGGCGGACACCCTGAACACCGGGGAGCTGTTTTTT. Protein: CASGADTLNTGELFF.

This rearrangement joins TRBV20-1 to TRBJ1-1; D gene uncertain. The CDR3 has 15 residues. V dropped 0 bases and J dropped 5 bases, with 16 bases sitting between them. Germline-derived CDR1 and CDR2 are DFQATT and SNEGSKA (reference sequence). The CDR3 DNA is TGCAGTGCTAGAGATCCGGCCGCCCTAGGGACTGAAGCTTTCTTT. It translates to CSARDPAALGTEAFF.

This CDR3 reads CASSVNWYQETQYF. The CDR3 nucleotides are TGTGCCAGCAGCGTCAACTGGTACCAAGAGACCCAGTACTTC. The chain employs TRBV9 and TRBJ2-5; no reliable D call. This CDR3 is built from 14 residues. The ends were cut back, 2 bases at V and 0 bases at J, with 8 bases in the middle. Germline loops: CDR1 SGDLS, CDR2 YYNGEE.

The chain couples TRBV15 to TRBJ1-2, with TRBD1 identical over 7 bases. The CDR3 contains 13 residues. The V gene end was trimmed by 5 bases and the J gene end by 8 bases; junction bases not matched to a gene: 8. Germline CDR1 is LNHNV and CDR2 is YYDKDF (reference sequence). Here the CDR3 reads CATSRSQGSGYTF. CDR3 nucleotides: TGTGCCACCAGCCGATCACAGGGGTCCGGCTACACCTTC.

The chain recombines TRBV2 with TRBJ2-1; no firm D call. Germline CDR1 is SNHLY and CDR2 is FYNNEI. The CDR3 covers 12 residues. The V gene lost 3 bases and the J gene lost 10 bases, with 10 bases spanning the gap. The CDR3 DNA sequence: TGTGCCAGCAGTGACCAGGTGTACGAGCAGTTCTTC. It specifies CASSDQVYEQFF.

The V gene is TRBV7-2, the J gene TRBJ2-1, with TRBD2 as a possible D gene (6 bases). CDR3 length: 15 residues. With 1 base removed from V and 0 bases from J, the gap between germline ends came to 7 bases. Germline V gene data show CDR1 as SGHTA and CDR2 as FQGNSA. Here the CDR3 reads CASSLVGSSYNEQFF. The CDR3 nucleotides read TGTGCCAGCAGCTTAGTCGGGAGCTCCTACAATGAGCAGTTCTTC. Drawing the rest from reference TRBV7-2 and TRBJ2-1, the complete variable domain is GAGVSQSPSNKVTEKGKDVELRCDPISGHTALYWYRQSLGQGLEFLIYFQGNSAPDKSGLPSDRFSAERTGGSVSTLTIQRTQQEDSAVYLCASSLVGSSYNEQFFGPGTRLTVL.

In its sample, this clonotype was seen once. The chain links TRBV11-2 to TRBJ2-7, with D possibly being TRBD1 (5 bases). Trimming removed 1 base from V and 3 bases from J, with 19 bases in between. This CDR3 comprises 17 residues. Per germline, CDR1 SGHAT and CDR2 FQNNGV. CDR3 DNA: TGTGCCAGCAGCTTAGGATTTCAGGGCGTTGGCGACTACGAGCAGTACTTC. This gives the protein CASSLGFQGVGDYEQYF.

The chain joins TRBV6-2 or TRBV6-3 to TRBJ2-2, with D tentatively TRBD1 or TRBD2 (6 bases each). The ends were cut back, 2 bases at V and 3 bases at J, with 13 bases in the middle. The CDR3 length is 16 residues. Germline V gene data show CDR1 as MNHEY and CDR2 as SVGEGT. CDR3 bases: TGTGCCAGCAGTTACAGATCGGGGGCGGACACCGGGGAGCTGTTTTTT. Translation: CASSYRSGADTGELFF.

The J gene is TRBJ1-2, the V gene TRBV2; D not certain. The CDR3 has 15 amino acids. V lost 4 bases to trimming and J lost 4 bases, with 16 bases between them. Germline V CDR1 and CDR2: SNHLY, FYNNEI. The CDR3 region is CASSVDEEAVYGYTF. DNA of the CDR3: TGTGCCAGCAGTGTAGATGAAGAGGCAGTCTATGGCTACACCTTC. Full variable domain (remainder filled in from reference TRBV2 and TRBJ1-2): EPEVTQTPSHQVTQMGQEVILRCVPISNHLYFYWYRQILGQKVEFLVSFYNNEISEKSEIFDDQFSVERPDGSNFTLKIRSTKLEDSAMYFCASSVDEEAVYGYTFGSGTRLTVV.

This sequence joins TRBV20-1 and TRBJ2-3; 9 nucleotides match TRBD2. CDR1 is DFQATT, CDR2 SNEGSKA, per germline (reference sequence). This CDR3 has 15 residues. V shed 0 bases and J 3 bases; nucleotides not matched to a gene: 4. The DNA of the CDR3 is TGCAGTGCTAGAGAAGCGGGGGGAGTGACAGATACGCAGTATTTT. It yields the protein CSAREAGGVTDTQYF.

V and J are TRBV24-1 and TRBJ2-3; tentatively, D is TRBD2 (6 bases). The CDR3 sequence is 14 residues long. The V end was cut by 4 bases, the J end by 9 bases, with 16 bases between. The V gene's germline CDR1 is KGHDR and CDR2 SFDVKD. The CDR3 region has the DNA TGTGCCACCAGTGACCCGTCCGCGGCGGGAACGCAGTATTTT. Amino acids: CATSDPSAAGTQYF.

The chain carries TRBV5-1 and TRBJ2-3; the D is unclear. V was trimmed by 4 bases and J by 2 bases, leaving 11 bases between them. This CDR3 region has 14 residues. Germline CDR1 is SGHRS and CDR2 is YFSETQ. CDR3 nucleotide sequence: TGCGCCAGCAGCCGGCGGCCAGACACAGATACGCAGTATTTT. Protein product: CASSRRPDTDTQYF. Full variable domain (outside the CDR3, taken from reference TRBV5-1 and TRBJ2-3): KAGVTQTPRYLIKTRGQQVTLSCSPISGHRSVSWYQQTPGQGLQFLFEYFSETQRNKGNFPGRFSGRQFSNSRSEMNVSTLELGDSALYLCASSRRPDTDTQYFGPGTRLTVL.

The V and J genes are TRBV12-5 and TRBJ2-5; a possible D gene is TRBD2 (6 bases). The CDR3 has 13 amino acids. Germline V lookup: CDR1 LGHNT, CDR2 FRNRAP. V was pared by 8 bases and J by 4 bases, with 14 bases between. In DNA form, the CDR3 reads TGTGCTAGTAAAAGGCAGGGAGGAGAGACCCAGTACTTC. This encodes CASKRQGGETQYF.

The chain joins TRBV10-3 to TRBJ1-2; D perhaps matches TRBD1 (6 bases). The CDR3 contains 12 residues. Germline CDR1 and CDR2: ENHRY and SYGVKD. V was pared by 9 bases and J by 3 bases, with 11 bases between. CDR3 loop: CAIGTKDYGYTF. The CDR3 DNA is TGTGCCATAGGGACAAAGGACTATGGCTACACCTTC.

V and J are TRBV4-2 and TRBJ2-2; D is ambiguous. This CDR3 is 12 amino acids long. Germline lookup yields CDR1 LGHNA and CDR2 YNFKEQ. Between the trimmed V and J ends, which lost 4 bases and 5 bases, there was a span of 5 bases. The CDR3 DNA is TGTGCCAGCAGCCCAGATACCGGGGAGCTGTTTTTT. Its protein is CASSPDTGELFF.

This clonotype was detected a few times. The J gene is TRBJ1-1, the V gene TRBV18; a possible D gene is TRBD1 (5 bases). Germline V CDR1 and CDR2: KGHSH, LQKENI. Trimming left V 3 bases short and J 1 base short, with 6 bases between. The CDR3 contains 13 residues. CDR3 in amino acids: CASSPDKNTEAFF. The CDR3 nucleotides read TGTGCCAGCTCACCGGACAAGAACACTGAAGCTTTCTTT.

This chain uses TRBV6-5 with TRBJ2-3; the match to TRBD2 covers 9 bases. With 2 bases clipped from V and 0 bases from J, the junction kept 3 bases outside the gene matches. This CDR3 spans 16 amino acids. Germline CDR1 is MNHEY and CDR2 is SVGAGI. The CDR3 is CASSYMLAGSTDTQYF. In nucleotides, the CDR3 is TGTGCCAGCAGTTACATGCTAGCGGGGAGCACAGATACGCAGTATTTT.

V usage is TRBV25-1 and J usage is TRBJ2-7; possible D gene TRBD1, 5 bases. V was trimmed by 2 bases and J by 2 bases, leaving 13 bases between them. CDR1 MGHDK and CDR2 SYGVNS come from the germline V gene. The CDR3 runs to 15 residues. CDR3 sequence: CASSEPGRAAYEQYF. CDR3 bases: TGTGCCAGCAGTGAACCCGGCAGGGCCGCCTACGAGCAGTACTTC.

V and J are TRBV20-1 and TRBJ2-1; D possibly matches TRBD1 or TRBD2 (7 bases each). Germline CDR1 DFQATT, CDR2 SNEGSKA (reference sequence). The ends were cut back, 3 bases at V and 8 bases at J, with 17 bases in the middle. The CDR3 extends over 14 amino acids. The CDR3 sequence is CSARGGTTGYEQFF. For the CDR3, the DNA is TGCAGTGCTAGGGGGGGGACGACAGGGTATGAGCAGTTCTTC.

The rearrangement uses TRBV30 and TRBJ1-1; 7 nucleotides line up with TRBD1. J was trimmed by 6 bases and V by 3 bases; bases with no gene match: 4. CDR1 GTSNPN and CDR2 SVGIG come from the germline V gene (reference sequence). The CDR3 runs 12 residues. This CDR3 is CAWSDRDSEAFF. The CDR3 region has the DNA TGTGCCTGGAGCGACAGGGACTCTGAAGCTTTCTTT.

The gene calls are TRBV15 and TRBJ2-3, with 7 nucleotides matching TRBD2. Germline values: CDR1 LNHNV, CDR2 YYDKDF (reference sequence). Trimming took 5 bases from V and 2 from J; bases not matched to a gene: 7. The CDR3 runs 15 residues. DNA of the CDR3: TGTGCCACCAGCGAGTTCGGGGGGATCACAGATACGCAGTATTTT. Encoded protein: CATSEFGGITDTQYF.

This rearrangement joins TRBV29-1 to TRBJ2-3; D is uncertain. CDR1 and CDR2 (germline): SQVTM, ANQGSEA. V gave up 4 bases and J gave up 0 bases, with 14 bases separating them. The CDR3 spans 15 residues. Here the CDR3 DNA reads TGCAGCGTTGCATTATACAGCCAGAGCACAGATACGCAGTATTTT. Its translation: CSVALYSQSTDTQYF.

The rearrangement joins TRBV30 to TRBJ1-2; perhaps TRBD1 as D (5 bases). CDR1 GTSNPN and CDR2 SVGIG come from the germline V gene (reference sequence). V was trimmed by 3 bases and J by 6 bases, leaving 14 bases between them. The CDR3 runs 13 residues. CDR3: CAWRAGRAHGYTF. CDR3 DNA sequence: TGTGCCTGGAGGGCGGGCAGGGCCCATGGCTACACCTTC.

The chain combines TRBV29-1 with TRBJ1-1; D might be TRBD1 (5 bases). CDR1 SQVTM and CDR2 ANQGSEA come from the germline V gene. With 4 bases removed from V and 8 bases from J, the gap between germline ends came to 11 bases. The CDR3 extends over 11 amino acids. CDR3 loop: CSVGGGREAFF. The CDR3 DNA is TGCAGCGTTGGGGGCGGCAGAGAAGCTTTCTTT. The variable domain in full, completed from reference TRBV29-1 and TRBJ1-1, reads SAVISQKPSRDICQRGTSLTIQCQVDSQVTMMFWYRQQPGQSLTLIATANQGSEATYESGFVIDKFPISRPNLTFSTLTVSNMSPEDSSIYLCSVGGGREAFFGQGTRLTVV.

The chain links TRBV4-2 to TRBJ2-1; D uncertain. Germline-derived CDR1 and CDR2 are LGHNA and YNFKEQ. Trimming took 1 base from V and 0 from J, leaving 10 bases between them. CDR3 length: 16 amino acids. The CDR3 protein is CASSQVPVSSYNEQFF. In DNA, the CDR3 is TGTGCCAGCAGCCAAGTCCCCGTTAGCTCCTACAATGAGCAGTTCTTC.